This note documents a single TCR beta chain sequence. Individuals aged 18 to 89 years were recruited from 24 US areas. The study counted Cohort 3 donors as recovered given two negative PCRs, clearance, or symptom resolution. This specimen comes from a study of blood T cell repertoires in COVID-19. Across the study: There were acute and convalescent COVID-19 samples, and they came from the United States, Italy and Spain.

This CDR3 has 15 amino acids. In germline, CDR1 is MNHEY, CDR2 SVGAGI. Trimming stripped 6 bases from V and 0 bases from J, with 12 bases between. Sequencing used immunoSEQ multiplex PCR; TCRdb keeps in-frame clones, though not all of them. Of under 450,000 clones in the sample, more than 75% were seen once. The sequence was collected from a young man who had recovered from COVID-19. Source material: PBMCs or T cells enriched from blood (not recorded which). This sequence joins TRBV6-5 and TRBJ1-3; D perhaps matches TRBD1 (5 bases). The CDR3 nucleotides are TGTGCCAGCAGCCATGGGGGGAGCTCTGGAAACACCATATATTTT. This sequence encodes CASSHGGSSGNTIYF.